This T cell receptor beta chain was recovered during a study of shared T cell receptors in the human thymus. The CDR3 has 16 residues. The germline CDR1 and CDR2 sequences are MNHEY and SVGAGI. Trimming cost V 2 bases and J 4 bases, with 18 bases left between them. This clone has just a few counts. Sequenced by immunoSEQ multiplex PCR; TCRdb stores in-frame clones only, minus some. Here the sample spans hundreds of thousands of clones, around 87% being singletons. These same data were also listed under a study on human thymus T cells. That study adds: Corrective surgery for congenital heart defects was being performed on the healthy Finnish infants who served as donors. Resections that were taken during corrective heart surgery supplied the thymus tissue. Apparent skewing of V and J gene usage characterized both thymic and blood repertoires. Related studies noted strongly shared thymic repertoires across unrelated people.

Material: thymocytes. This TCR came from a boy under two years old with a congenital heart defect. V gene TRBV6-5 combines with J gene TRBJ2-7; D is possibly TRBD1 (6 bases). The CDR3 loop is CASSYGVPRQGYEQYF. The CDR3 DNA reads TGTGCCAGCAGTTACGGTGTCCCTCGCCAGGGGTACGAGCAGTACTTC.